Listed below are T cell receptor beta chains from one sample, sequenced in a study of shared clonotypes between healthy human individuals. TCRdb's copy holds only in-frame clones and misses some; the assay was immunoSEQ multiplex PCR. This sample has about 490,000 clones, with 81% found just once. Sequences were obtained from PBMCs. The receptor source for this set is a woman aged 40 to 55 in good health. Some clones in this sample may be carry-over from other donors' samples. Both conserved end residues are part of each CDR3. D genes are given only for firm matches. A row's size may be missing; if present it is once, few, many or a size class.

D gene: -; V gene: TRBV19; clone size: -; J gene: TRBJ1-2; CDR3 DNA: TGTGCCAGTAGTAAGGGACGGACTAACTATGGCTACACCTTC; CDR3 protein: CASSKGRTNYGYTF
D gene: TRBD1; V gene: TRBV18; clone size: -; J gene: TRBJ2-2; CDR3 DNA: TGTGCCAGCTCACTCTTGACAGGGCGCACCGGGGAGCTGTTTTTT; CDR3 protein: CASSLLTGRTGELFF
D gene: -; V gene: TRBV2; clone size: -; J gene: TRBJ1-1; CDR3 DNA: TGTGCCAGCAGGGACGAAGGGGAGTACACTGAAGCTTTCTTT; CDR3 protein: CASRDEGEYTEAFF
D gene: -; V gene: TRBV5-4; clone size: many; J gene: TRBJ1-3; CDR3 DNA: TGTGCCAGCAGCTTGTGGGGAAACACCATATATTTT; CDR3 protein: CASSLWGNTIYF
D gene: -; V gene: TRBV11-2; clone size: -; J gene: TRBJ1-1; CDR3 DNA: TGTGCCAGCAGCCTAGCCCCCCGGAGAGGGATGAACACTGAAGCTTTCTTT; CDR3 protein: CASSLAPRRGMNTEAFF
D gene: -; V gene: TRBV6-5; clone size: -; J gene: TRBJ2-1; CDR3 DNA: TGTGCCAGCAGTTACGGCGGCTACAATGAGCAGTTCTTC; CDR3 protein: CASSYGGYNEQFF
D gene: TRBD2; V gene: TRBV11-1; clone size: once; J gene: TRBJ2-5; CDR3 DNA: TGTGCCAGCAGCTCCCGGGGACTAGCGGGGGAGACCCAGTACTTC; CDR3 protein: CASSSRGLAGETQYF
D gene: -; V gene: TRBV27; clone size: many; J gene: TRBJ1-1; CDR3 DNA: TGTGCCAGCAGACCCCCTTGGGGCACTGAAGCTTTCTTT; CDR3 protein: CASRPPWGTEAFF
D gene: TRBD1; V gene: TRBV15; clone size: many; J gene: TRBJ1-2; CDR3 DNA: TGTGCCACCAGCAGAGCGACAGGGGGAAACTATGGCTACACCTTC; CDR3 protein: CATSRATGGNYGYTF
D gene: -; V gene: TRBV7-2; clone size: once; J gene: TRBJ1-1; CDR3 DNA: TGTGCCAGCAGCTTAGAAAGCCCGAACACTGAAGCTTTCTTT; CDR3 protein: CASSLESPNTEAFF
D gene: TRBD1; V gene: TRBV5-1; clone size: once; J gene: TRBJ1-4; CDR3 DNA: TGCGCCAGCAGCATGGGACAGGGCGCTGAAAAACTGTTTTTT; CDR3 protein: CASSMGQGAEKLFF
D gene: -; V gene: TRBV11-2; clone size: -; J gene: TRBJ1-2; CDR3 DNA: TGTGCCAGCAGCTTAGATCGAGGTTCCTATGGCTACACCTTC; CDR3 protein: CASSLDRGSYGYTF
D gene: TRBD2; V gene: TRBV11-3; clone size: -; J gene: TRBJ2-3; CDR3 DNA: TGTGCCAGCAGCCCCCGGCTAGCGGGAGTAGCAGATACGCAGTATTTT; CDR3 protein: CASSPRLAGVADTQYF
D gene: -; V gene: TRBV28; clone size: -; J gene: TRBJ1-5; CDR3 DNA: TGTGCCAGCAGTCAGGGGTGGGGCCCCCAGCATTTT; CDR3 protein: CASSQGWGPQHF
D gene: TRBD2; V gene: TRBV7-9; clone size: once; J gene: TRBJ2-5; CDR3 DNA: TGTGCCAGCAGCCCTAGCGGGAGTCGAGGAGAGACCCAGTACTTC; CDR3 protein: CASSPSGSRGETQYF
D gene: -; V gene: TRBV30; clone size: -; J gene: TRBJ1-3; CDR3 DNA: TGTGCCTGGAGTACCTCGTCACACTCTGGAAACACCATATATTTT; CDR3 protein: CAWSTSSHSGNTIYF
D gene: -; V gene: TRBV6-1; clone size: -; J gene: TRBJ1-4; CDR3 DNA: TGTGCCACCACTGGGAGAAATGAAAAACTGTTTTTT; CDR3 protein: CATTGRNEKLFF
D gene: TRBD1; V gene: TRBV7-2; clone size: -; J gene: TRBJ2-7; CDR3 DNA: TGTGCCAGCAGCTTCGGGACAGGGAGTGGCTACGAGCAGTACTTC; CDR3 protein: CASSFGTGSGYEQYF
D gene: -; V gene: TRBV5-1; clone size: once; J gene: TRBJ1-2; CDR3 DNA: TGCGCCAGCAGCTTCGGCCAGCACGGCTACACCTTC; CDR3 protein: CASSFGQHGYTF
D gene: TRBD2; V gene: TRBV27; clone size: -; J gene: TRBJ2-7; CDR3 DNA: TGTGCCAGCACCCGAGGGTGGGAGGGCGCCTACGAGCAGTACTTC; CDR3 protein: CASTRGWEGAYEQYF
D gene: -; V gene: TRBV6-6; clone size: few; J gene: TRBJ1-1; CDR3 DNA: TGTGCCAGCAGTTATCCGACAGTGAACACTGAAGCTTTCTTT; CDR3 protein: CASSYPTVNTEAFF
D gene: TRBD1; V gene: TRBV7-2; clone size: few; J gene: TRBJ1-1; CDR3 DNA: TGTGCCAGCAGCTTAGGCCGGACAGGCATGAACACTGAAGCTTTCTTT; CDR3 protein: CASSLGRTGMNTEAFF
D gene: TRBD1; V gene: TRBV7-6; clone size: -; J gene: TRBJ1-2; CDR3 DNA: TGTGCCAGCAGCCCTCTCTACAGGGGAAACTATGGCTACACCTTC; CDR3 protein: CASSPLYRGNYGYTF
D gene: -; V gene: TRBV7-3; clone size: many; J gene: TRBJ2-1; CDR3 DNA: TGTGCCAGCAGCCCCCGAAACAGCTCCTACAATGAGCAGTTCTTC; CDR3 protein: CASSPRNSSYNEQFF
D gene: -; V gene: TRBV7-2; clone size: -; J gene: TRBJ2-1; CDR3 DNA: TGTGCCAGTGACCCGGGACTGGACAATGAGCAGTTCTTC; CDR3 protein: CASDPGLDNEQFF
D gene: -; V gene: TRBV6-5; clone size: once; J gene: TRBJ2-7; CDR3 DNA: TGTGCCAGCAGTCAACCGGGACGGGGCTCCTACGAGCAGTACTTC; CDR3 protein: CASSQPGRGSYEQYF
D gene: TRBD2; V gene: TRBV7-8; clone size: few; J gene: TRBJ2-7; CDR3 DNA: TGTGCCAGCAGCTGGACTAGCGGGGGCTCCTACGAGCAGTACTTC; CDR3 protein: CASSWTSGGSYEQYF
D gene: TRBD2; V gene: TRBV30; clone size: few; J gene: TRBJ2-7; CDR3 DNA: TGTGCCTGGATGCTACCACCCGGACTAGCGGGAGGCCCACCTAACTACGAGCAGTACTTC; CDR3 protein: CAWMLPPGLAGGPPNYEQYF
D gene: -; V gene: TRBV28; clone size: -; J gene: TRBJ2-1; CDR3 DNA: TGTGCCAGCAGTCCCTCTTGGGCGGGGAGATCGGAGCAGTTCTTC; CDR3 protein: CASSPSWAGRSEQFF
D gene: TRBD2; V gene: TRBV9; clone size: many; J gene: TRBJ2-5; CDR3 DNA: TGTGCCAGCAGCAGGGGACTAGCACAAGAGACCCAGTACTTC; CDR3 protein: CASSRGLAQETQYF
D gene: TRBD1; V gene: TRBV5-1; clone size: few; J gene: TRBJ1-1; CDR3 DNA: TGCGCCAGCAGCTCGACAGGGGTGAACACTGAAGCTTTCTTT; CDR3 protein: CASSSTGVNTEAFF
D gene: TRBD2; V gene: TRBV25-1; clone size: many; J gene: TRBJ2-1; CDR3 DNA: TGTGCCAGCAGTGATAGCGGGAGTTACAATGAGCAGTTCTTC; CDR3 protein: CASSDSGSYNEQFF
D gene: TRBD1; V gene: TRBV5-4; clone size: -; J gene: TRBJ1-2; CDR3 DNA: TGTGCCAGCAGCTTGTGGGACAGGGTGAACTATGGCTACACCTTC; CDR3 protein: CASSLWDRVNYGYTF
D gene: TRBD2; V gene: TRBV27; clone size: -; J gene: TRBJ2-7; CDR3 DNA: TGTGCCAGCAGTTCAGGGCTAGCGGATTCCCACTACGAGCAGTACTTC; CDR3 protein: CASSSGLADSHYEQYF
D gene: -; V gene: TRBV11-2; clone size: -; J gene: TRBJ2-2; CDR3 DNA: TGTGCCAGCAGCTCTATTAGGGTCCGGGAGCTGTTTTTT; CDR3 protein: CASSSIRVRELFF
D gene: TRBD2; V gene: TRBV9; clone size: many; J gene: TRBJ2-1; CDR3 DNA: TGTGCCAGCAGCGTAGTCGGCGGGAGGACCTACAATGAGCAGTTCTTC; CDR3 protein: CASSVVGGRTYNEQFF
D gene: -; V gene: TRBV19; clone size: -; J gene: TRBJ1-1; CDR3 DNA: TGTGCCAGTAGTACAACACTGAACACTGAAGCTTTCTTT; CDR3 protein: CASSTTLNTEAFF
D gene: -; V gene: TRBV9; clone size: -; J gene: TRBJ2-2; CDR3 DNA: TGTGCCAGCAGCGGTGCCCTGTTCGCGAACACCGGGGAGCTGTTTTTT; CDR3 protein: CASSGALFANTGELFF
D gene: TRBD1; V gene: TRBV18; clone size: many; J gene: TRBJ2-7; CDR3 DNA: TGTGCCAGCTCACCACTTGACCAGGGGGCCTCCTACGAGCAGTACTTC; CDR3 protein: CASSPLDQGASYEQYF
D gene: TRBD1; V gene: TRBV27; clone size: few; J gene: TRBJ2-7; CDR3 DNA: TGTGCCAGCAGTTTATCAGGGGGCTTACGGAGCGAGCAGTACTTC; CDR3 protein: CASSLSGGLRSEQYF
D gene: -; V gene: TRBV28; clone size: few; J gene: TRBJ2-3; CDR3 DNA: TGTGCCAGCAGTTCCCCTCGGGGCCTAGCCACAGATACGCAGTATTTT; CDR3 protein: CASSSPRGLATDTQYF
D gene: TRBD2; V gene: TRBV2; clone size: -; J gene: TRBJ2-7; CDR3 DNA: TGTGCCAGCAGTGAGACGAGCGGGAGCCCGGGGGAGCAGTACTTC; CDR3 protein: CASSETSGSPGEQYF